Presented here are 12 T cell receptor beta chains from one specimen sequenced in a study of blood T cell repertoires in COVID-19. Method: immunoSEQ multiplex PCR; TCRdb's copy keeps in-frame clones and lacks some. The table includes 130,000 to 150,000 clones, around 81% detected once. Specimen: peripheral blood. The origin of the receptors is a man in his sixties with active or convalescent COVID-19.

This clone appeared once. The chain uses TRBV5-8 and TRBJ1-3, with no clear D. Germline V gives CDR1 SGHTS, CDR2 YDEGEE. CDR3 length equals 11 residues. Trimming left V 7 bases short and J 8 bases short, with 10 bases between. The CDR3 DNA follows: TGTGCCAGCGCCAGAGGAGACACCATATATTTT. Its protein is CASARGDTIYF.

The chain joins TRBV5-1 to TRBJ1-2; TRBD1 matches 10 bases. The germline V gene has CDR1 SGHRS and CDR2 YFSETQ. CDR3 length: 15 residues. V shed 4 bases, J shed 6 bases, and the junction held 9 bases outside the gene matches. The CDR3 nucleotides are TGCGCCAGCAGCCATCTGACAGGGGGCGAGAATGGCTACACCTTC. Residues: CASSHLTGGENGYTF.

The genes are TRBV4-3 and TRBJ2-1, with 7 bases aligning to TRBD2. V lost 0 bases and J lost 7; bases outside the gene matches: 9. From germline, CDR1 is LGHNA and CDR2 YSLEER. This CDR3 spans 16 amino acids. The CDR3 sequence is CASSQDGAGVWNEQFF. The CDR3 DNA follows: TGCGCCAGCAGCCAAGACGGGGCGGGGGTGTGGAATGAGCAGTTCTTC.

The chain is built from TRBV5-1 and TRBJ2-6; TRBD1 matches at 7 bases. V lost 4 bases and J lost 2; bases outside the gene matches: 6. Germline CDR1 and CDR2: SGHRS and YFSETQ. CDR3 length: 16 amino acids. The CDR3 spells CASSLSGQAGANVLTF. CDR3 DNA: TGCGCCAGCAGCCTTTCCGGACAGGCTGGGGCCAACGTCCTGACTTTC.

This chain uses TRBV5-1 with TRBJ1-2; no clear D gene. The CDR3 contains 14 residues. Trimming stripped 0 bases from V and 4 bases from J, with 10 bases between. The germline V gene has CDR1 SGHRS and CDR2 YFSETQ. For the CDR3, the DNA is TGCGCCAGCAGCTTGGCCGTAGCAAGCTATGGCTACACCTTC. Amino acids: CASSLAVASYGYTF.

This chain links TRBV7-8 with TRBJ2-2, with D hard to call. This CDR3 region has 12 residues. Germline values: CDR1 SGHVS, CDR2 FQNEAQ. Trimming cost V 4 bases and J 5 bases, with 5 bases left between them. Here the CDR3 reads CASSSSTGELFF. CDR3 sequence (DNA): TGTGCCAGCAGCTCCAGTACCGGGGAGCTGTTTTTT.

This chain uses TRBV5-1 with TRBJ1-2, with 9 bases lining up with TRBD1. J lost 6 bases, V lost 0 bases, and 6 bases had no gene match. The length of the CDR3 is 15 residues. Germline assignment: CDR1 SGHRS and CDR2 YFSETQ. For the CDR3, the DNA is TGCGCCAGCAGCTTGGCTCCGGGACAGGGAGATGGCTACACCTTC. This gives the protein CASSLAPGQGDGYTF.

The CDR3 nucleotides read TGTGCCAGCAGCCAAGGCGCCGGGACTAGCGGGATCCAAGAGACCCAGTACTTC. This sequence encodes CASSQGAGTSGIQETQYF. V gene TRBV3-1 (or the pseudogene TRBV3-2) combines with J gene TRBJ2-5; 13 bases align to TRBD2. The CDR3 runs to 18 residues. Germline-derived CDR1 and CDR2 are LGHDT and YNNKEL (reference sequence). Trimming cost V 1 base and J 1 base; bases outside gene matches: 6.

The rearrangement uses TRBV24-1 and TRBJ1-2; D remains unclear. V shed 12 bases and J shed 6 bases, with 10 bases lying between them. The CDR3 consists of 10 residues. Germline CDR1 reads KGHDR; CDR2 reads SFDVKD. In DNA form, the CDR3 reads TGTGCCCCCCGGTTCGATGGCTACACCTTC. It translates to CAPRFDGYTF.

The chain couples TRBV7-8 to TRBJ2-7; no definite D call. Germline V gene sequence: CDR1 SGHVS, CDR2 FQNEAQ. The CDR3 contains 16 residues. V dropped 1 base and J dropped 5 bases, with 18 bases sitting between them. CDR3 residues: CASSLGRARSSDEQYF. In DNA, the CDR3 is TGTGCCAGCAGCTTAGGCCGCGCTAGAAGCAGCGACGAGCAGTACTTC.

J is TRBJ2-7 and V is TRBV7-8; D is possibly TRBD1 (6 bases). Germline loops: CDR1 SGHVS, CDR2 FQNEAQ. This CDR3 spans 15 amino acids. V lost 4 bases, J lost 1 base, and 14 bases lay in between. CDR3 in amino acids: CASSSKRDTSYEQYF. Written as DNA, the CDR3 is TGTGCCAGCAGCTCTAAACGGGACACTTCCTACGAGCAGTACTTC.

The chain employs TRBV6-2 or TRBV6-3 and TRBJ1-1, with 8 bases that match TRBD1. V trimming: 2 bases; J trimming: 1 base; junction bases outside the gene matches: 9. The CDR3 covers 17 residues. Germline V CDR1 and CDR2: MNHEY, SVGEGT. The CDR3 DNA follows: TGTGCCAGCAGTTACCCGATTCGGACAGGGAGGAACACTGAAGCTTTCTTT. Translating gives CASSYPIRTGRNTEAFF.